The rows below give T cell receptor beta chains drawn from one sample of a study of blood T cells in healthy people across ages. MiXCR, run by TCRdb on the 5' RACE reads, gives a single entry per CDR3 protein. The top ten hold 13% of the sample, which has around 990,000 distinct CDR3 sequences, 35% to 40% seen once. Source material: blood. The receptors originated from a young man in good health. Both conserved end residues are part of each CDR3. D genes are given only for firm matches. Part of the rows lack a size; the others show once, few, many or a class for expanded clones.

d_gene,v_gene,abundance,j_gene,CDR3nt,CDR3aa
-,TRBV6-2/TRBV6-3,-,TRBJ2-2,TGTGCCAGCAGTTACTCGGCCCGGGGGCTGGACACCGGGGAGCTGTTTTTT,CASSYSARGLDTGELFF
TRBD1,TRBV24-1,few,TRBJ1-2,TGTGCCACCAGTGATTCGTCCGGGACAGAATTTAACTATGGCTACACCTTC,CATSDSSGTEFNYGYTF
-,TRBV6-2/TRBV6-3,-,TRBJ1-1,TGTGCCAGCACCCCAAGGCGGGGGGCGGCGACTGAAGCTTTCTTT,CASTPRRGAATEAFF
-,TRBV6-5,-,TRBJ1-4,TGTGCCAGCAGTTCCCATCGGCCCCCAACTAATGAAAAACTGTTTTTT,CASSSHRPPTNEKLFF
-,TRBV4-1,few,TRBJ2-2,TGCGCCAGCAGCCAATTTGGTACCGGGGAGCTGTTTTTT,CASSQFGTGELFF
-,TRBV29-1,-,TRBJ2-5,TGCAGCGTTGTTAGGGGCCGAGAGACCCAGTACTTC,CSVVRGRETQYF
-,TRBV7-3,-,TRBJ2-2,TGTGCCAGCAGCCCAGGGCCAGCAGACGGGGAGCTGTTTTTT,CASSPGPADGELFF
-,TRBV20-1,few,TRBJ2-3,TGCAGTGCTAGGATCGGGGTCAGCACAGATACGCAGTATTTT,CSARIGVSTDTQYF
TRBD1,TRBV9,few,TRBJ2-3,TGTGCCAGCAGCGTTGTTGGACAGGGCGTCAGAGATACGCAGTATTTT,CASSVVGQGVRDTQYF
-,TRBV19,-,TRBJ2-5,TGTGCCAGTAGAAAAGGGACGGAAGAGACCCAGTACTTC,CASRKGTEETQYF
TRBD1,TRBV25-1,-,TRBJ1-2,TGTGCCAGCGGGGCGACAGGGCTTGGCTACACCTTC,CASGATGLGYTF
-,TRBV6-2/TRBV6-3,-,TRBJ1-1,TGTGCCAGCAGTTCAAACAGGGTCCACACTGAAGCTTTCTTT,CASSSNRVHTEAFF
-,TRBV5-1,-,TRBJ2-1,TGCGCCAGCAGCCAGACAGAGATCCATGAGCAGTTCTTC,CASSQTEIHEQFF
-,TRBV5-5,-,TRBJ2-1,TGTGCCAGCAGCTCAGGGTATAGCTCCTACAATGAGCAGTTCTTC,CASSSGYSSYNEQFF
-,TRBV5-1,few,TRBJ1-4,TGCGCCAGCAGCTTGAGCGGGACAACTAATGAAAAACTGTTTTTT,CASSLSGTTNEKLFF
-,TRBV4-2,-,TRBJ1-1,TGTGCCAGCAGCCAAGAGGAGAGAGGGGTCACTGAAGCTTTCTTT,CASSQEERGVTEAFF
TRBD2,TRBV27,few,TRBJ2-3,TGTGCCAGCAGTCCACTTCAGGGACTAGCGGGGGCAGGGGATACGCAGTATTTT,CASSPLQGLAGAGDTQYF
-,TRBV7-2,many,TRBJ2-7,TGTGCCAGCAGCTTAGAAGGGGGACTGAGCTCCTACGAGCAGTACTTC,CASSLEGGLSSYEQYF
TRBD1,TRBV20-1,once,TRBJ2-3,TGCAGTGCTAGAGGGGACAGGGCTTTGTCAGATACGCAGTATTTT,CSARGDRALSDTQYF
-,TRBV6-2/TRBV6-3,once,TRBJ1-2,TGTGCCACCTGGGGAGGCAGATCCTTCTATGGCTACACCTTC,CATWGGRSFYGYTF
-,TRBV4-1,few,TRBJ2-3,TGCGCCAGCAGCCAAGATCTCAGTAGCACAGATACGCAGTATTTT,CASSQDLSSTDTQYF
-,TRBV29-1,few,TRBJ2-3,TGCAGCGCCGTAGGAGGGGCCACAGATACGCAGTATTTT,CSAVGGATDTQYF
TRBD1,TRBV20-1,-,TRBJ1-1,TGCAGTGCTAGGCCCGGGACAGGGGGCATGAACACTGAAGCTTTCTTT,CSARPGTGGMNTEAFF
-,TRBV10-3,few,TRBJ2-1,TGTGCCATCAGTGAGTCGCGGCCCGGTTGGTACAATGAGCAGTTCTTC,CAISESRPGWYNEQFF
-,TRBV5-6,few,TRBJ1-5,TGTGCCAGCAGCTACATGACGGGCAATCAGCCCCAGCATTTT,CASSYMTGNQPQHF
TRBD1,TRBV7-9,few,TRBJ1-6,TGTGCCAGCAGCTTAAATACAGGGGATCATTCACCCCTCCACTTT,CASSLNTGDHSPLHF
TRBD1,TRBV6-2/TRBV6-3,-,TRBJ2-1,TGTGCCAGCAGGCCCCAGCCGGGACAGGGGGCGCGTAGGTCCTACAATGAGCAGTTCTTC,CASRPQPGQGARRSYNEQFF
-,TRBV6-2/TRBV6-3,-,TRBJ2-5,TGTGCCAGCAGCACAGGGTTAGAAGAGACCCAGTACTTC,CASSTGLEETQYF
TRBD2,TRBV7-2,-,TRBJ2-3,TGTGCCAGCAGTTTCACCGTACTAGCGGGGGGATCAGATACGCAGTATTTT,CASSFTVLAGGSDTQYF
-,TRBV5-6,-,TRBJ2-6,TGTGCCAGCAGCCGAGTGACAGGATACGTCCTGACTTTC,CASSRVTGYVLTF
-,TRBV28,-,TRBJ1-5,TGTGCCAGCAGTTCACACCCTAGGCCCCAGCATTTT,CASSSHPRPQHF
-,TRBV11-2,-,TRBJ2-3,TGTGCCAGCAGCACCCGACCGTGGGCCACAGATACGCAGTATTTT,CASSTRPWATDTQYF
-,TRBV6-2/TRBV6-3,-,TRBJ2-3,TGTGCCAGCAGTCACGGTGCGGGGATAGATACGCAGTATTTT,CASSHGAGIDTQYF
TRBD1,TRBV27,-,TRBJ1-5,TGTGCCAGCAGACGCTTACCGGGACAGCATAGCAATCAGCCCCAGCATTTT,CASRRLPGQHSNQPQHF
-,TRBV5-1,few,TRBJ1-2,TGCGCCAGCAGCTTGGTACCGCGGATCTATGGCTACACCTTC,CASSLVPRIYGYTF
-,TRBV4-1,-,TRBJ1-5,TGCGCCAGCAGCCAAGATCGCAGATTCAATCAGCCCCAGCATTTT,CASSQDRRFNQPQHF
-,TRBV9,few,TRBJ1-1,TGTGCCAGCAGCTCCGACCCAAATCGGAACACTGAAGCTTTCTTT,CASSSDPNRNTEAFF
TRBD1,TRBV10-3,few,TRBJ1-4,TGTGCCATCAGTAAACAGGGGGATAATGAAAAACTGTTTTTT,CAISKQGDNEKLFF
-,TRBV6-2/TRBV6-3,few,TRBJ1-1,TGTGCCACCGGGGCAGCGGCTATGAACACTGAAGCTTTCTTT,CATGAAAMNTEAFF
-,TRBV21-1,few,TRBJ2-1,TGTGCCAGCAGCAAAGCCCGGGGGCCCTGCTCCTACAATGAGCAGTTCTTC,CASSKARGPCSYNEQFF
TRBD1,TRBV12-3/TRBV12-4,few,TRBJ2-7,TGTGCCAGCAGTTTCACAGGGGGTCAAGAGCAGTACTTC,CASSFTGGQEQYF
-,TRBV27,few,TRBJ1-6,TGTGCCAGCAGTTCTACGTATAGCTCCTATAATTCACCCCTCCACTTT,CASSSTYSSYNSPLHF
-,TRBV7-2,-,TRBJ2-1,TGTGCCAGCAGCTTAGGCAGGGGTCGGGAGCAGTTCTTC,CASSLGRGREQFF
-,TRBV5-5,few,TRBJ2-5,TGTGCCAGCAGCGCGATTGGATTATTAGAGACCCAGTACTTC,CASSAIGLLETQYF
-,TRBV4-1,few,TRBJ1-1,TGCGCCAGCAGCGCTGGGGGTTCCATCTCTGAAGCTTTCTTT,CASSAGGSISEAFF
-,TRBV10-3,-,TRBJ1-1,TGTGCCATCAGTGAGTCGGCCGCTTCGAACACTGAAGCTTTCTTT,CAISESAASNTEAFF
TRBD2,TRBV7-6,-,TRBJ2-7,TGTGCCAGCAGCTTTAGCGGGTTTTCCTACGAGCAGTACTTC,CASSFSGFSYEQYF
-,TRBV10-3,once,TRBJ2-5,TGTGCCATCGCGAGCCAGATCCAAGAGACCCAGTACTTC,CAIASQIQETQYF
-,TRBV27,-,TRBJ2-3,TGTGCCAGCAGTTTACACAGGGTAACAGATACGCAGTATTTT,CASSLHRVTDTQYF
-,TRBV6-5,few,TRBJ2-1,TGTGCCAGCAGTTACTACGGTGAGCAGTTCTTC,CASSYYGEQFF
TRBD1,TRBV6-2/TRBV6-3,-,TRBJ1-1,TGTGCCAGCACCCCCGATAGAGGGGGCAGCTTGAACACTGAAGCTTTCTTT,CASTPDRGGSLNTEAFF
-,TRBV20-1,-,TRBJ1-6,TGCAGTGCTAGCGGCCATATTAATTCACCCCTCCACTTT,CSASGHINSPLHF
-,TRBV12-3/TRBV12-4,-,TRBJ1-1,TGTGCCAGCTGTCCACGCAAGGAGGGGACTGAAGCTTTCTTT,CASCPRKEGTEAFF
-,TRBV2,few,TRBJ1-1,TGTGCCAGCAGCCGTGGGATTAACACTGAAGCTTTCTTT,CASSRGINTEAFF
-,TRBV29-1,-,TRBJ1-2,TGCAGCGTTGAAGATCAGGGGCGGGCTGTCGGCTACACCTTC,CSVEDQGRAVGYTF
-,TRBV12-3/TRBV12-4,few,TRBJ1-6,TGTGCCAGCAGTCCAGATCATTTAGGATCTAATTCACCCCTCCACTTT,CASSPDHLGSNSPLHF
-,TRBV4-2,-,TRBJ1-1,TGTGCCAGCAGCCAAGCACAGGGTGGAAGCACTGAAGCTTTCTTT,CASSQAQGGSTEAFF
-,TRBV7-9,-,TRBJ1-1,TGTGCCAGCAGGGCTTTTGGGGGCACTGAAGCTTTCTTT,CASRAFGGTEAFF
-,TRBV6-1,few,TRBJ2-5,TGTGCCAGCAGCGCTAGCGTGGAGACCCAGTACTTC,CASSASVETQYF